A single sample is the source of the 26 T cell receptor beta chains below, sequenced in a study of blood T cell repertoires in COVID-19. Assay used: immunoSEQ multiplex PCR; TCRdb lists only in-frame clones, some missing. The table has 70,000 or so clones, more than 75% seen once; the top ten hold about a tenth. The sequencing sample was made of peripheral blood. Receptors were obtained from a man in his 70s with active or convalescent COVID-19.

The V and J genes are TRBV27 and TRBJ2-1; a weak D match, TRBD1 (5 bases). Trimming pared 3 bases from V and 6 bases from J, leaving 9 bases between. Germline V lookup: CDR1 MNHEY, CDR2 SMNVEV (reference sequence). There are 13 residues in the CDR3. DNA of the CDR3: TGTGCCAGCAGTTTCCAGGGAACCAATGAGCAGTTCTTC. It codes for CASSFQGTNEQFF.

The CDR3 bases are TGTGCCAGCAGCGTAGACTTCAGGAGACAGGGGATGGATACGCAGTATTTT. It codes for CASSVDFRRQGMDTQYF. The genes are TRBV9 and TRBJ2-3; 8 nucleotides align to TRBD1. V was clipped by 0 bases and J by 6 bases; unmatched bases: 12. From germline, CDR1 is SGDLS and CDR2 YYNGEE. The CDR3 runs 17 residues. Based on the CDR3 plus reference TRBV9 and TRBJ2-3, the full variable domain is DSGVTQTPKHLITATGQRVTLRCSPRSGDLSVYWYQQSLDQGLQFLIQYYNGEERAKGNILERFSAQQFPDLHSELNLSSLELGDSALYFCASSVDFRRQGMDTQYFGPGTRLTVL.

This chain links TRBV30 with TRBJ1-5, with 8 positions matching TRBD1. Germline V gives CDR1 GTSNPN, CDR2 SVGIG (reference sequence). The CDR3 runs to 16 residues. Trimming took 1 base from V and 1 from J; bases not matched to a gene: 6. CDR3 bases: TGTGCCTGGAGTGGAGCGACAGGGGACAGCAATCAGCCCCAGCATTTT. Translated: CAWSGATGDSNQPQHF. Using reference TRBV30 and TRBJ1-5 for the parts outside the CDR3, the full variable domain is SQTIHQWPATLVQPVGSPLSLECTVEGTSNPNLYWYRQAAGRGLQLLFYSVGIGQISSEVPQNLSASRPQDRQFILSSKKLLLSDSGFYLCAWSGATGDSNQPQHFGDGTRLSIL.

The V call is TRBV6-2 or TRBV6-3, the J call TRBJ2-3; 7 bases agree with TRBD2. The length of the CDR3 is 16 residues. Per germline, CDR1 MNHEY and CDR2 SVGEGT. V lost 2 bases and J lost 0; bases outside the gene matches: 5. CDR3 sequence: CASSYRLATSTDTQYF. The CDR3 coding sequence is TGTGCCAGCAGTTACCGACTAGCAACTAGCACAGATACGCAGTATTTT.

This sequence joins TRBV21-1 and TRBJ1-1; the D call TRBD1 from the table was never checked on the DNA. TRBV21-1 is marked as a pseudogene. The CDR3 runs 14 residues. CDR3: CASSKADRVGRAFF. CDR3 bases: TGTGCCAGCAGCAAAGCGGACAGGGTGGGGAGAGCTTTCTTT.

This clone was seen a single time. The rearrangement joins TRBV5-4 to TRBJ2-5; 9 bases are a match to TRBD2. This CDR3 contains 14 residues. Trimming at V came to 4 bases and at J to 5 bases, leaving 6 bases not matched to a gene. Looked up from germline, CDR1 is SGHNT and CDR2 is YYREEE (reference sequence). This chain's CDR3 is CASSLGTSRETQYF. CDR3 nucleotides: TGTGCCAGCAGCCTTGGGACTAGCAGGGAGACCCAGTACTTC.

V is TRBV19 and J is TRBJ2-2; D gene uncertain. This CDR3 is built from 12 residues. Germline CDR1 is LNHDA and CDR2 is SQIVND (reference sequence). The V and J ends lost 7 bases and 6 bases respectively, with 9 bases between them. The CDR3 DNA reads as TGTGCCAGTACGCGGTCCCCCGGGGAGCTGTTTTTT. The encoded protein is CASTRSPGELFF. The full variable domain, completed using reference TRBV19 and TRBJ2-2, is DGGITQSPKYLFRKEGQNVTLSCEQNLNHDAMYWYRQDPGQGLRLIYYSQIVNDFQKGDIAEGYSVSREKKESFPLTVTSAQKNPTAFYLCASTRSPGELFFGEGSRLTVL.

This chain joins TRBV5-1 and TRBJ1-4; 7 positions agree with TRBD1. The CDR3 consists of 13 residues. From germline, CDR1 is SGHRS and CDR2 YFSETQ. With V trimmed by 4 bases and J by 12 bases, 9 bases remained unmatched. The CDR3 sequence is CASSGSTGTELFF. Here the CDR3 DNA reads TGCGCCAGCAGCGGATCAACAGGGACAGAACTGTTTTTT.

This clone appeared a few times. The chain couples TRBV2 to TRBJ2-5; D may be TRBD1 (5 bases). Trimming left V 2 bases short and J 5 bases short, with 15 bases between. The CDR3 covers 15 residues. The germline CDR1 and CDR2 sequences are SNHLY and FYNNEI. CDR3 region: CASSEQGLALETQYF. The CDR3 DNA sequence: TGTGCCAGCAGTGAACAGGGCCTGGCGCTGGAGACCCAGTACTTC.

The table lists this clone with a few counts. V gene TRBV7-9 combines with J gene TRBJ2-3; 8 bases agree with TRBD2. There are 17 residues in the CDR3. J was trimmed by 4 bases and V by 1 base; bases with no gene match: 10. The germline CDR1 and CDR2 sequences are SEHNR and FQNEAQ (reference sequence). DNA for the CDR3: TGTGCCAGCAGCTTAGAATGGGCGGGAGGCCGCCCAGATACGCAGTATTTT. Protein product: CASSLEWAGGRPDTQYF.

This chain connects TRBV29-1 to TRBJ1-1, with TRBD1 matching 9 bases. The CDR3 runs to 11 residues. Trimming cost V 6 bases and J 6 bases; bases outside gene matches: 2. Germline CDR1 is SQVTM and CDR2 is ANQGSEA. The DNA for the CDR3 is TGCAGCGTAACAGGGGGCTCTGAAGCTTTCTTT. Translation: CSVTGGSEAFF.

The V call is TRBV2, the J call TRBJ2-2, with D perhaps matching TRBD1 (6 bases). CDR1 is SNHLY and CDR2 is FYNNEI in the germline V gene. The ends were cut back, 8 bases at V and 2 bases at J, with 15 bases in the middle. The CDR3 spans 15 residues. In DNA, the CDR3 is TGTGCCAGCCTTAGGGACAACTCTAACACCGGGGAGCTGTTTTTT. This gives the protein CASLRDNSNTGELFF.

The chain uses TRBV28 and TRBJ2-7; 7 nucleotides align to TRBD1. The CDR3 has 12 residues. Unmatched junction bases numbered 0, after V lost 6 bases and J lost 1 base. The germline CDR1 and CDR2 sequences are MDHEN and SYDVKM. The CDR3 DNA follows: TGTGCCAGCAGGACAGGGTCCTACGAGCAGTACTTC. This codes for CASRTGSYEQYF. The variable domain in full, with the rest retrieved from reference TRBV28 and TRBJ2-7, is DVKVTQSSRYLVKRTGEKVFLECVQDMDHENMFWYRQDPGLGLRLIYFSYDVKMKEKGDIPEGYSVSREKKERFSLILESASTNQTSMYLCASRTGSYEQYFGPGTRLTVT.

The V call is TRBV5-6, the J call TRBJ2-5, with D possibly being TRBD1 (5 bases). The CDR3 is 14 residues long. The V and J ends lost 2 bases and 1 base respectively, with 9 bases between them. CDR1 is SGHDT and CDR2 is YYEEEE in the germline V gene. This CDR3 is CASSLVDSQETQYF. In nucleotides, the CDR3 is TGTGCCAGCAGCTTAGTCGACAGCCAAGAGACCCAGTACTTC. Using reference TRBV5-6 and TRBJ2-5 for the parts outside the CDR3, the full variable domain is DAGVTQSPTHLIKTRGQQVTLRCSPKSGHDTVSWYQQALGQGPQFIFQYYEEEERQRGNFPDRFSGHQFPNYSSELNVNALLLGDSALYLCASSLVDSQETQYFGPGTRLLVL.

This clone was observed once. CDR3 nucleotides: TGCGCCAGCAGCCTTCGAGTCTCGGGAAATGAGCAGTTCTTC. It specifies CASSLRVSGNEQFF. This chain joins TRBV4-1 and TRBJ2-1; possible D gene TRBD2, 5 bases. Trimming cost V 4 bases and J 7 bases, with 14 bases left between them. The CDR3 contains 14 residues. The germline gives CDR1 MGHRA, CDR2 YSYEKL.

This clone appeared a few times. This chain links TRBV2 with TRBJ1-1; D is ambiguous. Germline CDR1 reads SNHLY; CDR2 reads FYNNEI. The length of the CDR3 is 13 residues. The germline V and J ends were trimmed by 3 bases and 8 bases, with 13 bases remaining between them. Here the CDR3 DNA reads TGTGCCAGCAGTGAGGAGGCCAGCGGAGAAGCTTTCTTT. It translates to CASSEEASGEAFF.

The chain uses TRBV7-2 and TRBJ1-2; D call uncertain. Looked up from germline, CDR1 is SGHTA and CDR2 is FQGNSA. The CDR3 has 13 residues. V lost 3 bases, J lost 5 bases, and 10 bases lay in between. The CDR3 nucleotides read TGTGCCAGCAGCTTCCAGGAGCGGTATGGCTACACCTTC. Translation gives CASSFQERYGYTF.

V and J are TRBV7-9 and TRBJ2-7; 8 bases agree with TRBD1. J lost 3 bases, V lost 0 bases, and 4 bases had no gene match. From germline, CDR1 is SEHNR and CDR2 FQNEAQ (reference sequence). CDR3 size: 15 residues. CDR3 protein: CASSLAGDRGYEQYF. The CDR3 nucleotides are TGTGCCAGCAGCTTAGCTGGCGACAGGGGCTACGAGCAGTACTTC.

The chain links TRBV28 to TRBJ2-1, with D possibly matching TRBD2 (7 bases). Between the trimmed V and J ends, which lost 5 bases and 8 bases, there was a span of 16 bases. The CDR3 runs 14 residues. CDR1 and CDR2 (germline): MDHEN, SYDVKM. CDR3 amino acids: CASSDSGGPHEQFF. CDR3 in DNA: TGTGCCAGCAGTGACTCCGGGGGGCCCCATGAGCAGTTCTTC.

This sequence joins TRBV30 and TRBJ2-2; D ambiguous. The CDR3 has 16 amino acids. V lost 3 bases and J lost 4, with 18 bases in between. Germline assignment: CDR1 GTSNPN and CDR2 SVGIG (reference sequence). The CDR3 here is CAWRRLYLDPTGELFF. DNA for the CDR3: TGTGCCTGGAGGAGGCTCTACTTAGACCCCACCGGGGAGCTGTTTTTT.

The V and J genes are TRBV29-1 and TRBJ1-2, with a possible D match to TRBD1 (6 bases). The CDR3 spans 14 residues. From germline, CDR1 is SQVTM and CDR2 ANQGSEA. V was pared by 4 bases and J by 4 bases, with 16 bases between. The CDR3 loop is CSVVVGTPRYGYTF. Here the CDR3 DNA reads TGCAGCGTTGTTGTGGGGACACCACGCTATGGCTACACCTTC. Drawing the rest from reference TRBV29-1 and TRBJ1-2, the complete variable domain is SAVISQKPSRDICQRGTSLTIQCQVDSQVTMMFWYRQQPGQSLTLIATANQGSEATYESGFVIDKFPISRPNLTFSTLTVSNMSPEDSSIYLCSVVVGTPRYGYTFGSGTRLTVV.

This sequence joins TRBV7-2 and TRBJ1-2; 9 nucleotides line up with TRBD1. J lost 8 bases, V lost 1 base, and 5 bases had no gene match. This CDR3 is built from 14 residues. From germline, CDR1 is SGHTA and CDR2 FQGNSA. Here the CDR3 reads CASSLGQGGGGYTF. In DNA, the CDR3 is TGTGCCAGCAGCTTAGGACAGGGGGGAGGAGGCTACACCTTC.

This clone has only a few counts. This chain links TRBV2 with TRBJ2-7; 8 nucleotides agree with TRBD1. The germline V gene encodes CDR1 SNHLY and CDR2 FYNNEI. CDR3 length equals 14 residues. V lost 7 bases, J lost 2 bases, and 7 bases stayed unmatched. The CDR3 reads CASNPWTGTYEQYF. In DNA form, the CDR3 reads TGTGCCAGCAACCCCTGGACAGGGACCTACGAGCAGTACTTC.

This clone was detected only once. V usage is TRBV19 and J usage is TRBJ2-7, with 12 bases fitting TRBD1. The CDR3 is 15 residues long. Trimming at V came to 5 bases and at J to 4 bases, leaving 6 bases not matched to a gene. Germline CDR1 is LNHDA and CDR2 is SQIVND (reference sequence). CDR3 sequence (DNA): TGTGCCAGTAGTGACCCGGGACAGGGGGCGTACGAGCAGTACTTC. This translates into CASSDPGQGAYEQYF.

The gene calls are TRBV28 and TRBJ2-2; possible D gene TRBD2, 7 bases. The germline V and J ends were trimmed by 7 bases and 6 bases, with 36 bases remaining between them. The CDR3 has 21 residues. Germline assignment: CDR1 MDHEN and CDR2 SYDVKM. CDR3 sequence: CASTSWAGLLRGGTYPGELFF. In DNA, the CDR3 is TGTGCCAGCACCTCCTGGGCAGGACTCCTTAGGGGGGGGACATACCCCGGGGAGCTGTTTTTT.

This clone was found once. CDR3 protein: CASSIDRDGTEAFF. DNA for the CDR3: TGTGCCAGTAGTATTGACAGGGATGGCACTGAAGCTTTCTTT. This sequence joins TRBV19 and TRBJ1-1, with 7 bases aligning to TRBD1. Germline V gene data show CDR1 as LNHDA and CDR2 as SQIVND (reference sequence). This CDR3 has 14 residues. V gave up 3 bases and J gave up 4 bases; unmatched junction bases: 5. Full variable domain (remainder filled in from reference TRBV19 and TRBJ1-1): DGGITQSPKYLFRKEGQNVTLSCEQNLNHDAMYWYRQDPGQGLRLIYYSQIVNDFQKGDIAEGYSVSREKKESFPLTVTSAQKNPTAFYLCASSIDRDGTEAFFGQGTRLTVV.